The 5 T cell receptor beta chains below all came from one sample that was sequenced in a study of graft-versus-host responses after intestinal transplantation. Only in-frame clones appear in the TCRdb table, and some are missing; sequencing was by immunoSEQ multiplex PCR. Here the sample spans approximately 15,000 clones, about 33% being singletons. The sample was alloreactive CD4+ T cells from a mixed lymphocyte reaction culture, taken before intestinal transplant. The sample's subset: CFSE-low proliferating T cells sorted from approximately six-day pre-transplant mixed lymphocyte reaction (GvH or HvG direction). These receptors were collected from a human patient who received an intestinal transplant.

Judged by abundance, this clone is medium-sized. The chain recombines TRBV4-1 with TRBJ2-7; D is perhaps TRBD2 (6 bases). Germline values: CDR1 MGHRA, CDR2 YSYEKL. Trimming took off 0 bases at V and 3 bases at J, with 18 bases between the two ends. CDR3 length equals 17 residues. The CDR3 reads CASSQDWAGSGYYEQYF. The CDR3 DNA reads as TGCGCCAGCAGCCAAGATTGGGCGGGATCGGGGTACTACGAGCAGTACTTC.

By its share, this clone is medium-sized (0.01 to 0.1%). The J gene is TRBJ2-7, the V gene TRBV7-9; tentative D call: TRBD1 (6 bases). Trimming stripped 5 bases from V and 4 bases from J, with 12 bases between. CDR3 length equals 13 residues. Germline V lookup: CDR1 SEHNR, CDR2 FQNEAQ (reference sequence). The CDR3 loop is CASSLKGDYEQYF. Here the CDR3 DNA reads TGTGCCAGCAGCCTCAAGGGGGATTACGAGCAGTACTTC.

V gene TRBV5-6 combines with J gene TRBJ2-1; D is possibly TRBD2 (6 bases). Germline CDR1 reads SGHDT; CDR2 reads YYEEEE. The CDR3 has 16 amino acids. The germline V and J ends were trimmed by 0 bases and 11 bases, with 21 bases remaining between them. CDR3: CASSLGGRDLIGKQFF. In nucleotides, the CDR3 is TGTGCCAGCAGCTTGGGGGGTAGGGACTTGATAGGCAAGCAGTTCTTC.

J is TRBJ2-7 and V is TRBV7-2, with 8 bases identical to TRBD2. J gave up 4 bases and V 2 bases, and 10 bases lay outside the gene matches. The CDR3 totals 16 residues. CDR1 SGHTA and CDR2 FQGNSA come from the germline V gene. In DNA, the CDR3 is TGTGCCAGCAGCTTATCAGGTTCAGCGGGGGTTTACGAGCAGTACTTC. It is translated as CASSLSGSAGVYEQYF.

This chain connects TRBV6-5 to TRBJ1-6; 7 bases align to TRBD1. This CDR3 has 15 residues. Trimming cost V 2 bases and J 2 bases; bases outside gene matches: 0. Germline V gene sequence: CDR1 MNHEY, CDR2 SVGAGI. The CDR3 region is CASSYGTAYNSPLHF. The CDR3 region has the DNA TGTGCCAGCAGTTACGGGACAGCCTATAATTCACCCCTCCACTTT.